Sequencing of this T cell receptor beta chain was carried out in a study of OX40 agonist ivuxolimab in advanced cancers. Across the study: Dose-escalation patients had hepatocellular carcinoma, melanoma, renal cell or head and neck cancer. Males comprised approximately 84% of the group, whose mean age was approximately 60 years (range roughly 23 to 90). Previous treatment with anti-PD-1, anti-PD-L1 or anti-CTLA-4 therapy was allowed; about 40% had received some. Study-level points and caveats: Near-lowest levels of clonal expansion characterized partial responders at 0.1-3.0 mg/kg.

Repertoires were generated with immunoSEQ multiplex PCR, while TCRdb's copy carries only in-frame clones and drops some. The sample has tens of thousands of clones, around 88% seen once. About this clone: The antigen is not known.

There are 15 residues in the CDR3. Trimming at V came to 0 bases and at J to 3 bases, leaving 3 bases not matched to a gene. Germline CDR1 is SGHTA and CDR2 is FQGNSA. The rearrangement joins TRBV7-2 to TRBJ2-7; 9 bases are shared with TRBD2. The sequence was obtained from an adult with an advanced solid tumor such as melanoma, head and neck, liver or kidney cancer. The source was CD4+ or CD8+ T cells sorted from blood, collected in a trial of the OX40 agonist ivuxolimab. In DNA, the CDR3 is TGTGCCAGCAGCTTAGCGAGCGGGAGGTTCTACGAGCAGTACTTC. This sequence encodes CASSLASGRFYEQYF.